The 24 T cell receptor beta chains below all came from one sample that was sequenced in a study of beta chain features in type 1 diabetes. Findings and limits, study-wide: Among all four CD4+ subsets, Type 1 diabetes patients had TCRB CDR3s that were moderately but significantly shorter.

The authors reverse transcribed all of the isolated RNA, so sequencing captured expressed TCRB transcripts. Here immunoSEQ multiplex PCR was the method, and the copy in TCRdb shows in-frame clones only, minus some. The repertoire consists of 95,000 to 150,000 clones, with around 17% occurring once and the leading ten covering less than 3%. Their target antigens are unknown. Sequencing was done on a sample of central memory CD4+ T cells from blood. The receptors derive from a man aged 25 to 40 with type 1 diabetes.

This chain connects TRBV15 to TRBJ1-4; the D gene is possibly TRBD1 (6 bases). The CDR3 extends over 14 amino acids. The V and J ends lost 0 bases and 8 bases respectively, with 10 bases between them. Germline V gene data show CDR1 as LNHNV and CDR2 as YYDKDF (reference sequence). The DNA for the CDR3 is TGTGCCACCAGCAGAGATAAAGGGGGAGAAAAACTGTTTTTT. Residues: CATSRDKGGEKLFF.

The chain couples TRBV15 to TRBJ2-6; perhaps TRBD2 as D (5 bases). The CDR3 loop spans 13 amino acids. CDR1 is LNHNV and CDR2 is YYDKDF in the germline V gene (reference sequence). V lost 6 bases, J lost 8 bases, and 11 bases lay in between. CDR3 protein: CATSGERSNVLTF. For the CDR3, the DNA is TGTGCCACCAGTGGGGAGAGGTCCAACGTCCTGACTTTC.

This clone has more than one count but fewer than ten. The CDR3 region has the DNA TGTGCCAGCAGCCAGCAGGGGGTCGGGGCCAACGTCCTGACTTTC. Translation gives CASSQQGVGANVLTF. The chain carries TRBV6-1 and TRBJ2-6, with 7 bases fitting TRBD1. V lost 6 bases, J lost 4 bases, and 6 bases stayed unmatched. This CDR3 is 15 amino acids long. Per germline, CDR1 MNHNS and CDR2 SASEGT.

This clone was seen a few times. V is TRBV7-2 and J is TRBJ2-7, with D unresolved. The CDR3 sequence is 12 residues long. Trimming removed 2 bases at V and 3 bases at J, with 5 bases between. CDR1 is SGHTA, CDR2 FQGNSA, per germline. CDR3 protein: CASSLMSYEQYF. DNA of the CDR3: TGTGCCAGCAGCTTAATGAGCTACGAGCAGTACTTC. The full variable domain, completed using reference TRBV7-2 and TRBJ2-7, is GAGVSQSPSNKVTEKGKDVELRCDPISGHTALYWYRQSLGQGLEFLIYFQGNSAPDKSGLPSDRFSAERTGGSVSTLTIQRTQQEDSAVYLCASSLMSYEQYFGPGTRLTVT.

The chain combines TRBV2 with TRBJ1-1; maybe TRBD1 (5 bases). Germline values: CDR1 SNHLY, CDR2 FYNNEI. This CDR3 has 15 residues. Trimming stripped 0 bases from V and 5 bases from J, with 13 bases between. The CDR3 DNA reads as TGTGCCAGCAGTGAAGCGCTTAGTGGGGGGACTGAAGCTTTCTTT. Its protein product is CASSEALSGGTEAFF.

This clone turned up a few times. The gene calls are TRBV10-3 and TRBJ1-1; D not resolved. The V gene's germline CDR1 is ENHRY and CDR2 SYGVKD. Trimming shortened V by 3 bases and J by 1 base, and 6 bases separated the two germline ends. The CDR3 sequence is 13 residues long. CDR3 in DNA: TGTGCCATCAGTGACCTTCGGAACACTGAAGCTTTCTTT. Residues: CAISDLRNTEAFF.

In this sample, this clone turned up a few times. V and J are TRBV30 and TRBJ2-3; 9 nucleotides line up with TRBD2. Per the germline V gene, CDR1 is GTSNPN and CDR2 is SVGIG (reference sequence). CDR3 length: 15 residues. V trimming: 2 bases; J trimming: 6 bases; junction bases outside the gene matches: 9. The CDR3, as DNA: TGTGCCTGGAGTATAAGCGGGGGGTTAACCGATACGCAGTATTTT. Amino acid sequence: CAWSISGGLTDTQYF.

This clone was detected only a few times. V and J are TRBV30 and TRBJ2-1, with 7 bases fitting TRBD1. Germline CDR1 and CDR2: GTSNPN and SVGIG (reference sequence). Germline trimming cut 7 bases from V and 4 bases from J; bases unmatched to any gene: 4. The CDR3 sequence is 12 residues long. Here the CDR3 DNA reads TGTGCCTCTTCAGGGGGTTACAATGAGCAGTTCTTC. The encoded protein is CASSGGYNEQFF. Full variable domain (outside the CDR3, taken from reference TRBV30 and TRBJ2-1): SQTIHQWPATLVQPVGSPLSLECTVEGTSNPNLYWYRQAAGRGLQLLFYSVGIGQISSEVPQNLSASRPQDRQFILSSKKLLLSDSGFYLCASSGGYNEQFFGPGTRLTVL.

This clone appeared once. The rearrangement uses TRBV7-3 and TRBJ2-3; 11 nucleotides align to TRBD2. Unmatched junction bases numbered 8, after V lost 1 base and J lost 2 bases. Germline V gene sequence: CDR1 SGHTA, CDR2 FQGTGA. The CDR3 runs 18 residues. CDR3 in DNA: TGTGCCAGCAGCTTAAGCCCTCCTAGCGGGGGGCTCACAGATACGCAGTATTTT. It translates to CASSLSPPSGGLTDTQYF.

The chain recombines TRBV7-6 with TRBJ2-1; perhaps TRBD1 as D (6 bases). This CDR3 region has 17 residues. Germline loops: CDR1 SGHVS, CDR2 FNYEAQ. V was clipped by 5 bases and J by 4 bases, with 21 bases between them. CDR3: CASSREDSLKIYNEQFF. The CDR3 DNA reads as TGTGCCAGCAGCCGAGAGGACAGTTTAAAAATATACAATGAGCAGTTCTTC.

This rearrangement joins TRBV7-9 to TRBJ1-2; TRBD1 matches 8 bases. CDR1 and CDR2 from the germline V gene are SEHNR and FQNEAQ (reference sequence). This CDR3 has 16 residues. Trimming cost V 3 bases and J 3 bases; bases outside gene matches: 9. The CDR3 DNA follows: TGTGCCAGCAGCTTTCCACAGGGGGAGAATGACTATGGCTACACCTTC. Translation gives CASSFPQGENDYGYTF.

This clone was observed a few times. The J gene is TRBJ2-3, the V gene TRBV6-4; the D gene is possibly TRBD1 (6 bases). The germline V gene encodes CDR1 MRHNA and CDR2 SNTAGT. Trimming cost V 3 bases and J 10 bases, with 14 bases left between them. The CDR3 is 13 amino acids. The CDR3 sequence: CASSEGYTGPQYF. CDR3 coding DNA: TGTGCCAGCAGTGAGGGCTACACAGGGCCGCAGTATTTT.

This clone has only a few counts. DNA for the CDR3: TGCAGCGTTAAACAGGGTCCCGCGAACACTGAAGCTTTCTTT. Its protein is CSVKQGPANTEAFF. The rearrangement joins TRBV29-1 to TRBJ1-1; weak D call: TRBD1 (6 bases). Trimming removed 5 bases from V and 1 base from J, with 14 bases in between. Germline V CDR1 and CDR2: SQVTM, ANQGSEA. The CDR3 is 14 amino acids.

This clone appeared a few times. CDR3 sequence reads: CASSQDLNFGEQFF. In DNA, the CDR3 is TGTGCCAGCAGCCAAGACCTCAATTTCGGGGAGCAGTTCTTC. J is TRBJ2-1 and V is TRBV14; no clear D. Germline CDR1 reads SGHDN; CDR2 reads FVKESK. V was trimmed by 0 bases and J by 10 bases, leaving 13 bases between them. This CDR3 is built from 14 residues. The variable domain in full, completed from reference TRBV14 and TRBJ2-1, reads EAGVTQFPSHSVIEKGQTVTLRCDPISGHDNLYWYRRVMGKEIKFLLHFVKESKQDESGMPNNRFLAERTGGTYSTLKVQPAELEDSGVYFCASSQDLNFGEQFFGPGTRLTVL.

The chain joins TRBV30 to TRBJ1-6; TRBD1 matches at 8 bases. V dropped 5 bases and J dropped 6; count of bases not matched to a gene: 9. The CDR3 spans 15 residues. Germline V CDR1 and CDR2: GTSNPN, SVGIG (reference sequence). Here the CDR3 DNA reads TGTGCCTGGCTAACCGGGACAGGTAGTAATTCACCCCTCCACTTT. Protein product: CAWLTGTGSNSPLHF. The full variable domain, in which reference TRBV30 and TRBJ1-6 provide the parts outside the CDR3, is SQTIHQWPATLVQPVGSPLSLECTVEGTSNPNLYWYRQAAGRGLQLLFYSVGIGQISSEVPQNLSASRPQDRQFILSSKKLLLSDSGFYLCAWLTGTGSNSPLHFGNGTRLTVT.

With regard to this clone: A read error is likely here: a far larger clone is one base away. The V gene is TRBV11-2, the J gene TRBJ2-4; no firm D call. The germline V gene has CDR1 SGHAT and CDR2 FQNNGV. The CDR3 extends over 12 amino acids. V was cut by 6 bases and J by 5 bases, with 8 bases left in between. The DNA of the CDR3 is TGTGCCAGCAGAGACCGGGAAAACATTCAGTACTTC. It translates to CASRDRENIQYF.

V is TRBV7-3 and J is TRBJ1-2; 9 bases map to TRBD1. Germline V lookup: CDR1 SGHTA, CDR2 FQGTGA. After removal of 6 bases from V and 7 bases from J, the junction contained 6 bases not matched to a gene. This CDR3 region has 13 residues. The CDR3 here is CASRAGQGSGYTF. CDR3 in DNA: TGTGCCAGCAGGGCGGGACAGGGAAGTGGCTACACCTTC.

The gene calls are TRBV13 and TRBJ2-1, with D perhaps TRBD1 (6 bases). CDR3 length: 12 amino acids. Germline V gene data show CDR1 as PRHDT and CDR2 as FYEKMQ (reference sequence). V was shortened by 5 bases and J by 11 bases, with 13 bases between the two germline ends. DNA for the CDR3: TGTGCCAGCAGCCAGCAGGGGTATAAGCAGTTCTTC. Protein product: CASSQQGYKQFF.

This clone was seen a few times. CDR3 sequence: CASSFSTRTTDTQYF. In DNA form, the CDR3 reads TGTGCCAGCAGCTTCAGCACCAGGACCACAGATACGCAGTATTTT. The genes are TRBV7-2 and TRBJ2-3, with D uncertain. V lost 3 bases to trimming and J lost 2 bases, with 12 bases between them. Germline-derived CDR1 and CDR2 are SGHTA and FQGNSA. The CDR3 is made up of 15 amino acids.

CDR3 nucleotide sequence: TGTGCCAGCAGCTTAGGTGGGACGCAGCTAGGCCATGAGCAGTTCTTC. This sequence encodes CASSLGGTQLGHEQFF. The chain couples TRBV11-2 to TRBJ2-1; possibly TRBD1 or TRBD2 for D (5 bases each). This CDR3 is 16 amino acids long. Per germline, CDR1 SGHAT and CDR2 FQNNGV. Trimming cost V 1 base and J 8 bases, with 18 bases left between them.

This sequence joins TRBV5-4 and TRBJ2-1; D is undetermined. The CDR3 contains 15 residues. Germline CDR1 reads SGHNT; CDR2 reads YYREEE (reference sequence). Trimming took off 0 bases at V and 0 bases at J, with 7 bases between the two ends. CDR3 coding DNA: TGTGCCAGCAGCTTGGCCCTATCCTCCTACAATGAGCAGTTCTTC. Translation gives CASSLALSSYNEQFF.

This clone was seen more than once but under ten times. The J gene is TRBJ1-2, the V gene TRBV30, with 7 positions matching TRBD1. V shed 1 base and J 2 bases; nucleotides not matched to a gene: 13. The CDR3 has 17 residues. Germline assignment: CDR1 GTSNPN and CDR2 SVGIG (reference sequence). DNA for the CDR3: TGTGCCTGGAGTGCCGATCCTACCGGGACAGCCAACTATGGCTACACCTTC. Protein: CAWSADPTGTANYGYTF.

This clone was observed once. J is TRBJ1-2 and V is TRBV4-3; D gene ambiguous. Germline V gene sequence: CDR1 LGHNA, CDR2 YSLEER. Between the trimmed V and J ends, which lost 0 bases and 0 bases, there was a span of 8 bases. This CDR3 is built from 15 residues. The CDR3 sequence is CASSQERQPNYGYTF. As DNA, the CDR3 is TGCGCCAGCAGCCAAGAACGGCAGCCTAACTATGGCTACACCTTC.

This clone was counted a few times. A far larger clone is a single base away, which makes a read error likely. Within the sample, other DNA sequences also encode this same CDR3. This chain uses TRBV30 with TRBJ1-5, with D tentatively TRBD1 (5 bases). The CDR3 extends over 17 amino acids. CDR1 is GTSNPN, CDR2 SVGIG, per germline (reference sequence). CDR3 sequence reads: CAWSSGGRGGSNQPQHF. The CDR3 nucleotides read TGTGCGTGGAGTAGCGGGGGACGAGGCGGTAGCAATCAGCCCCAGCATTTT.